The 29 T cell receptor beta chains listed next were all sequenced from one sample in a study of blood T cell repertoires in COVID-19. The table came from immunoSEQ multiplex PCR; TCRdb's copy has only in-frame clones and leaves some out. Of approximately 390,000 clones listed, 90% are singletons. The sample taken for sequencing was peripheral blood. The receptors were gathered from a young man with active or convalescent COVID-19.

The chain carries TRBV18 and TRBJ2-7; D may be TRBD1 (6 bases). Germline assignment: CDR1 KGHSH and CDR2 LQKENI. The V end lost 2 bases, the J end lost 3 bases, and 11 bases lay between the germline ends. The CDR3 runs 14 residues. This CDR3 is CASSPGQGNYEQYF. The CDR3 DNA reads as TGTGCCAGCTCACCAGGCCAGGGGAACTACGAGCAGTACTTC.

The chain joins TRBV27 to TRBJ1-3, with D uncertain. The CDR3 covers 15 residues. The V end lost 2 bases, the J end lost 0 bases, and 8 bases lay between the germline ends. Germline CDR1 and CDR2: MNHEY and SMNVEV (reference sequence). Here the CDR3 reads CASSLEAGSGNTIYF. The DNA of the CDR3 is TGTGCCAGCAGTTTAGAAGCGGGCTCTGGAAACACCATATATTTT.

This chain connects TRBV7-8 to TRBJ1-6; the match to TRBD1 covers 9 bases. Germline CDR1 SGHVS, CDR2 FQNEAQ. CDR3 length: 14 residues. The V segment lost 5 bases and the J segment 8 bases; nucleotides outside the gene matches: 4. DNA for the CDR3: TGTGCCAGCAGCGCCCGGGACAGGGATTCACCCCTCCACTTT. Translated: CASSARDRDSPLHF.

The genes are TRBV27 and TRBJ1-6; D remains unclear. Trimming stripped 6 bases from V and 5 bases from J, with 5 bases between. The germline V gene has CDR1 MNHEY and CDR2 SMNVEV (reference sequence). The CDR3 has 12 amino acids. The CDR3 protein is CASSYNNSPLHF. Here the CDR3 DNA reads TGTGCCAGCAGCTATAATAATTCACCCCTCCACTTT.

This chain joins TRBV6-2 or TRBV6-3 and TRBJ2-7, with 8 bases matching TRBD1. Germline V lookup: CDR1 MNHEY, CDR2 SVGEGT. Germline trimming cut 6 bases from V and 2 bases from J; bases unmatched to any gene: 6. The CDR3 spans 14 residues. CDR3 coding DNA: TGTGCCAGCAGCTCCGGACAGGGAACCTACGAGCAGTACTTC. Its protein is CASSSGQGTYEQYF.

The chain carries TRBV7-3 and TRBJ2-1; TRBD2 matches 12 bases. CDR1 is SGHTA and CDR2 is FQGTGA in the germline V gene. The CDR3 extends over 15 amino acids. V trimming: 5 bases; J trimming: 12 bases; junction bases outside the gene matches: 11. CDR3 sequence reads: CASSLTSGGLKVQFF. The CDR3 bases are TGTGCCAGCAGCCTCACTAGCGGGGGGCTGAAGGTGCAGTTCTTC.

This clone was counted only a few times. The chain joins TRBV10-3 to TRBJ1-5; 10 bases fit TRBD1. Germline loops: CDR1 ENHRY, CDR2 SYGVKD. The CDR3 loop spans 14 amino acids. V dropped 5 bases and J dropped 5; count of bases not matched to a gene: 3. The DNA for the CDR3 is TGTGCCATCAGTTCGGACAGGGGGGATCAGCCCCAGCATTTT. Protein product: CAISSDRGDQPQHF.

The chain couples TRBV9 to TRBJ1-5; possibly TRBD1 for D (6 bases). The germline gives CDR1 SGDLS, CDR2 YYNGEE. The CDR3 runs 14 residues. Deletions cut 2 bases from V and 7 bases from J, with 13 bases between. The CDR3 coding sequence is TGTGCCAGCAGCGTCGGACAGCTAGGACAGCCCCAGCATTTT. Its translation is CASSVGQLGQPQHF.

The genes are TRBV6-4 and TRBJ2-7, with 10 nucleotides matching TRBD1. Losses at the gene ends were 9 bases for V and 4 bases for J; bases not matched to a gene: 6. Germline CDR1 is MRHNA and CDR2 is SNTAGT. The CDR3 contains 13 residues. For the CDR3, the DNA is TGTGCCAGGACATGGGACAGGGGATACGAGCAGTACTTC. This codes for CARTWDRGYEQYF.

V and J are TRBV9 and TRBJ1-6; D possibly corresponds to TRBD1 (5 bases). Germline V gives CDR1 SGDLS, CDR2 YYNGEE. The CDR3 contains 14 residues. V was trimmed by 0 bases and J by 8 bases, leaving 9 bases between them. The CDR3, as DNA: TGTGCCAGCAGCGTAGAAGGGACTGATTCACCCCTCCACTTT. Translation: CASSVEGTDSPLHF. Together with reference TRBV9 and TRBJ1-6, the CDR3 gives the full variable domain: DSGVTQTPKHLITATGQRVTLRCSPRSGDLSVYWYQQSLDQGLQFLIQYYNGEERAKGNILERFSAQQFPDLHSELNLSSLELGDSALYFCASSVEGTDSPLHFGNGTRLTVT.

V usage is TRBV18 and J usage is TRBJ1-1; no clear D gene. V lost 6 bases and J lost 5, with 13 bases in between. CDR1 is KGHSH, CDR2 LQKENI, per germline. The CDR3 runs to 13 residues. Here the CDR3 DNA reads TGTGCCAGCTCCGCGGGAGGTCAGACTGAAGCTTTCTTT. Amino acid sequence: CASSAGGQTEAFF.

The chain uses TRBV5-6 and TRBJ1-1, with D maybe TRBD1 (6 bases). The CDR3 runs to 15 residues. The germline V and J ends were trimmed by 4 bases and 1 base, with 14 bases remaining between them. Germline CDR1 SGHDT, CDR2 YYEEEE. The CDR3 sequence: CASSERRGQNTEAFF. CDR3 nucleotides: TGTGCCAGCAGCGAGCGGCGGGGGCAGAACACTGAAGCTTTCTTT.

The rearrangement links TRBV10-3 to TRBJ1-6; 10 bases are shared with TRBD1. V was pared by 3 bases and J by 8 bases, with 1 base of the junction left unmatched. The V gene's germline CDR1 is ENHRY and CDR2 SYGVKD. The CDR3 has 14 amino acids. The CDR3 region is CAISDGTGDSPLHF. DNA for the CDR3: TGTGCCATCAGTGATGGGACAGGGGATTCACCCCTCCACTTT.

The V call is TRBV29-1, the J call TRBJ2-3; D ambiguous. Germline V lookup: CDR1 SQVTM, CDR2 ANQGSEA. CDR3 length equals 15 residues. The ends were cut back, 4 bases at V and 5 bases at J, with 19 bases in the middle. The CDR3 DNA is TGCAGCGTTGGTTTTAGCATTCCCCAGATAGATACGCAGTATTTT. Translating gives CSVGFSIPQIDTQYF.

The chain joins TRBV9 to TRBJ2-7, with D maybe TRBD2 (5 bases). The CDR3 runs to 13 residues. V was cut by 4 bases and J by 2 bases, with 10 bases left in between. Germline CDR1 is SGDLS and CDR2 is YYNGEE. The CDR3: CASSRGTPYEQYF. CDR3 bases: TGTGCCAGCAGCCGGGGTACCCCCTACGAGCAGTACTTC.

This clone was seen only a few times. The chain links TRBV27 to TRBJ2-7, with D perhaps matching TRBD1 (6 bases). CDR3 length: 15 amino acids. The germline V and J ends were trimmed by 7 bases and 3 bases, with 19 bases remaining between them. Per the germline V gene, CDR1 is MNHEY and CDR2 is SMNVEV (reference sequence). The CDR3 protein is CASKLRGGRGYEQYF. The CDR3 nucleotides are TGTGCCAGCAAACTAAGAGGTGGCAGGGGCTACGAGCAGTACTTC.

The V gene is TRBV15, the J gene TRBJ1-1; 7 nucleotides line up with TRBD1. The germline V gene encodes CDR1 LNHNV and CDR2 YYDKDF (reference sequence). The junction had 6 bases not matched to a gene; V was cut back by 0 bases and J by 5 bases. The CDR3 is made up of 15 amino acids. DNA of the CDR3: TGTGCCACCAGCAGAGAGGGCAGGGGGAGGACTGAAGCTTTCTTT. Translation: CATSREGRGRTEAFF.

The V call is TRBV7-9, the J call TRBJ1-2, with D hard to call. Germline V gene data show CDR1 as SEHNR and CDR2 as FQNEAQ (reference sequence). The V and J ends lost 0 bases and 8 bases respectively, with 10 bases between them. The CDR3 has 13 residues. The CDR3 DNA follows: TGTGCCAGCAGCTTAGCCCTCGGGTTCGGCTACACCTTC. Residues: CASSLALGFGYTF.

This rearrangement joins TRBV6-2 or TRBV6-3 to TRBJ1-1, with TRBD1 identical over 7 bases. After removal of 4 bases from V and 5 bases from J, the junction contained 7 bases not matched to a gene. Germline loops: CDR1 MNHEY, CDR2 SVGEGT. The CDR3 sequence is 14 residues long. CDR3 sequence (DNA): TGTGCCAGCAGTTTCCGACAGGGCTGGACTGAAGCTTTCTTT. This codes for CASSFRQGWTEAFF.

This clone came up a few times. The chain has TRBV11-2 and TRBJ2-3; perhaps TRBD2 as D (5 bases). CDR1 SGHAT and CDR2 FQNNGV come from the germline V gene. V dropped 1 base and J dropped 1 base, with 9 bases sitting between them. The CDR3 runs to 15 residues. CDR3 sequence reads: CASSLVISGTDTQYF. The CDR3 nucleotides are TGTGCCAGCAGCTTAGTCATTAGCGGCACAGATACGCAGTATTTT.

The rearrangement links TRBV29-1 to TRBJ2-1; possibly TRBD2 for D (5 bases). The CDR3 spans 14 residues. Germline V gene data show CDR1 as SQVTM and CDR2 as ANQGSEA. V lost 2 bases and J 1 base, leaving 9 bases between the germline ends. The CDR3 nucleotides read TGCAGCGTTGAATTCCGCGGGTCCTACAATGAGCAGTTCTTC. This encodes CSVEFRGSYNEQFF.

The rearrangement uses TRBV6-2 or TRBV6-3 and TRBJ1-1, with D maybe TRBD1 (5 bases). Germline V gene data show CDR1 as MNHEY and CDR2 as SVGEGT. The CDR3 extends over 16 amino acids. V was cut by 2 bases and J by 5 bases, with 18 bases left in between. The chain's CDR3 is CASSYDNGIAGTEAFF. The CDR3 DNA reads TGTGCCAGCAGTTACGATAATGGGATTGCAGGGACTGAAGCTTTCTTT.

DNA for the CDR3: TGTGCCAGCAGCGGGGGACTAGCGGGGACCGGCACAGATACGCAGTATTTT. Protein: CASSGGLAGTGTDTQYF. This rearrangement joins TRBV5-4 to TRBJ2-3, with 13 bases identical to TRBD2. There are 17 residues in the CDR3. Germline loops: CDR1 SGHNT, CDR2 YYREEE (reference sequence). The junction had 6 bases not matched to a gene; V was cut back by 4 bases and J by 1 base.

This clone was seen only once. DNA for the CDR3: TGTGCCAGCAGCTTAGCGGTAGAAATCTACTATGGCTACACCTTC. As protein: CASSLAVEIYYGYTF. The chain has TRBV7-2 and TRBJ1-2; D ambiguous. CDR3 length: 15 residues. From germline, CDR1 is SGHTA and CDR2 FQGNSA. Trimming pared 0 bases from V and 3 bases from J, leaving 11 bases between.

The J gene is TRBJ1-1, the V gene TRBV28; TRBD1 matches at 7 bases. CDR3 length: 15 residues. V trimming: 6 bases; J trimming: 6 bases; junction bases outside the gene matches: 13. Germline CDR1 and CDR2: MDHEN and SYDVKM. CDR3 residues: CASSDLNRGASEAFF. DNA of the CDR3: TGTGCCAGCAGCGATTTAAACAGGGGAGCGTCTGAAGCTTTCTTT.

This clone has a single count. V is TRBV28 and J is TRBJ1-5; D is uncertain. Germline lookup yields CDR1 MDHEN and CDR2 SYDVKM. The V gene lost 3 bases and the J gene lost 3 bases, with 12 bases spanning the gap. The CDR3 is 15 residues long. CDR3 sequence reads: CASSLYADNNQPQHF. The CDR3 region has the DNA TGTGCCAGCAGTTTGTACGCAGATAACAATCAGCCCCAGCATTTT. The variable domain in full, completed from reference TRBV28 and TRBJ1-5, reads DVKVTQSSRYLVKRTGEKVFLECVQDMDHENMFWYRQDPGLGLRLIYFSYDVKMKEKGDIPEGYSVSREKKERFSLILESASTNQTSMYLCASSLYADNNQPQHFGDGTRLSIL.

V is TRBV11-2 and J is TRBJ2-1, with TRBD2 identical over 13 bases. The CDR3 spans 15 residues. Germline V gene lookup returns CDR1 SGHAT and CDR2 FQNNGV. The V and J ends lost 5 bases and 7 bases, in that order; junction bases with no gene match: 5. The chain's CDR3 is CASSRTSGSGNEQFF. The CDR3 DNA follows: TGTGCCAGCAGCCGGACTAGCGGGAGCGGTAATGAGCAGTTCTTC.

This clone was counted many times. The V and J genes are TRBV12-2 and TRBJ2-1; TRBD2, as called in the table, went unchecked against the DNA. TRBV12-2 is a pseudogene. This CDR3 has 16 amino acids. CDR3 loop: CASRLTSGRAYNEQFF. CDR3 DNA sequence: TGTGCAAGTCGCCTCACTAGCGGGAGGGCCTACAATGAGCAGTTCTTC.

This clone was found once. CDR3 DNA: TGTGCCAGCAGCTTAGTGGCAGGGTCTCCCAATCAGCCCCAGCATTTT. It is translated as CASSLVAGSPNQPQHF. The rearrangement links TRBV7-2 to TRBJ1-5, with D perhaps matching TRBD1 (5 bases). The length of the CDR3 is 16 residues. The germline CDR1 and CDR2 sequences are SGHTA and FQGNSA. The V end lost 1 base, the J end lost 3 bases, and 13 bases lay between the germline ends.